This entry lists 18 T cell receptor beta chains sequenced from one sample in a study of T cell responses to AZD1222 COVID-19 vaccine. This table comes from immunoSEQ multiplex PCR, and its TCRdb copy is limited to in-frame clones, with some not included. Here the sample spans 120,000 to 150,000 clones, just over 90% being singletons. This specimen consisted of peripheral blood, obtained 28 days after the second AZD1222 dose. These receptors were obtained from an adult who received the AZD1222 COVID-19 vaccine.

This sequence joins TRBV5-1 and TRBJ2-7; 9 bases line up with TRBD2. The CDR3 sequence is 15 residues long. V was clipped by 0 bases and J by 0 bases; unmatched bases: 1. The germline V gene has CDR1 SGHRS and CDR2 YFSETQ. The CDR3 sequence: CASSLVAGASYEQYF. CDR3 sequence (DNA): TGCGCCAGCAGCTTGGTAGCGGGGGCCTCCTACGAGCAGTACTTC.

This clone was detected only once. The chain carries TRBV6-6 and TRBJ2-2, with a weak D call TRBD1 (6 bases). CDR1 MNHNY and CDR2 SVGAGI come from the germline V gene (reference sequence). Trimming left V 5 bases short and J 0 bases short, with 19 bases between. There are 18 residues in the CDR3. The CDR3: CASSLPRTATANTGELFF. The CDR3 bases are TGTGCCAGCAGTCTCCCCCGGACAGCCACCGCGAACACCGGGGAGCTGTTTTTT.

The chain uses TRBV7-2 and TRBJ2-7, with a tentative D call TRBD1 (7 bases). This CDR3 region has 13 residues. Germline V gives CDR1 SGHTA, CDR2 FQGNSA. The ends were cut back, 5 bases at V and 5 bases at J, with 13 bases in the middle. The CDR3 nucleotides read TGTGCCAGCAGCCGCGGGACAGCAAACGAGCAGTACTTC. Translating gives CASSRGTANEQYF.

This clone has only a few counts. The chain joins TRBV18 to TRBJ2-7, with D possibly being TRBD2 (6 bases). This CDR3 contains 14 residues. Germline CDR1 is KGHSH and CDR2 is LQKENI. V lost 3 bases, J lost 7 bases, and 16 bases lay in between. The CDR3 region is CASSPVGGIGEQYF. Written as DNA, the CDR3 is TGTGCCAGCTCACCGGTTGGGGGGATAGGGGAGCAGTACTTC.

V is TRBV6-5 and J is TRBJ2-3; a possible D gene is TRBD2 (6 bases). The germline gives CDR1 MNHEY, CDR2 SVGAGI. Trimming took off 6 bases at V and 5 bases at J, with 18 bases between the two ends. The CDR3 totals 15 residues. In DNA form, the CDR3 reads TGTGCCAGCAGCCCCCGGGAGACCCGAGGAGATACGCAGTATTTT. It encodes CASSPRETRGDTQYF.

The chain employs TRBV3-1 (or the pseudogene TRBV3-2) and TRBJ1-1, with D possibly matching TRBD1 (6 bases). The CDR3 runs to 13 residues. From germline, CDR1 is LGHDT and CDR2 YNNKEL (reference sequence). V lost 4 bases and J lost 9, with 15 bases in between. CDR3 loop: CASSLDGTTKAFF. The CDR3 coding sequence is TGTGCCAGCAGCCTAGACGGGACAACGAAAGCTTTCTTT.

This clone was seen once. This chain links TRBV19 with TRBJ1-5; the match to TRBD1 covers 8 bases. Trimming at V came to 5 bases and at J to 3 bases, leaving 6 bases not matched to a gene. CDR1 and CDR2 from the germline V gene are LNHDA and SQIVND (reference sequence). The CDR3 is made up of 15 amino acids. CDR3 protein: CASSPADRANQPQHF. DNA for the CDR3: TGTGCCAGTAGTCCCGCGGACAGGGCCAATCAGCCCCAGCATTTT.

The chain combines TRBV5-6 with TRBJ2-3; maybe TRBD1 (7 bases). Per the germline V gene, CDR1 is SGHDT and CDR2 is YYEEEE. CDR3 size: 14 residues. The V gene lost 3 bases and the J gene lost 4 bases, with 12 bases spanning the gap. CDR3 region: CASSYGGGPDTQYF. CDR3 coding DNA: TGTGCCAGCAGCTATGGAGGGGGCCCAGATACGCAGTATTTT.

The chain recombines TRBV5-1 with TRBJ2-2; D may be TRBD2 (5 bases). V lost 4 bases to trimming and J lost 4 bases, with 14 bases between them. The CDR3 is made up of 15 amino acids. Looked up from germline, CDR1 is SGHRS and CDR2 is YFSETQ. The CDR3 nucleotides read TGCGCCAGCAGCCGGGAAGTAGCAAGCACCGGGGAGCTGTTTTTT. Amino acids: CASSREVASTGELFF.

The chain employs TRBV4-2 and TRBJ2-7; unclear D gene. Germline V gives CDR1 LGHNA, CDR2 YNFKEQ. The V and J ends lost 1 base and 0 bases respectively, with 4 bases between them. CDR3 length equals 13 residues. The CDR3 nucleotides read TGTGCCAGCAGCCAAGCCAGCTCCTACGAGCAGTACTTC. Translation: CASSQASSYEQYF.

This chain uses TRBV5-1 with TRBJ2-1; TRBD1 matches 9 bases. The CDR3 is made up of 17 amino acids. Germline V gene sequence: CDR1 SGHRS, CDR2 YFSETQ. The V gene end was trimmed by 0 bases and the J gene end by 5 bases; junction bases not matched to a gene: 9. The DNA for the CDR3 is TGCGCCAGCAGCTTGGCCCCCTTGGGACAGGGTGACAATGAGCAGTTCTTC. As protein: CASSLAPLGQGDNEQFF.

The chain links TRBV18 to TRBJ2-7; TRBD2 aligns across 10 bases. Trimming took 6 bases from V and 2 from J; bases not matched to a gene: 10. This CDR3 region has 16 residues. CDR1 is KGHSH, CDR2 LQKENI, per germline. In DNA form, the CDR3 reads TGTGCCAGCTCTCCTAGTGGGACTAGCGTCCCCTACGAGCAGTACTTC. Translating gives CASSPSGTSVPYEQYF. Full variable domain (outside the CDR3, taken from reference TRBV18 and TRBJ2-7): NAGVMQNPRHLVRRRGQEARLRCSPMKGHSHVYWYRQLPEEGLKFMVYLQKENIIDESGMPKERFSAEFPKEGPSILRIQQVVRGDSAAYFCASSPSGTSVPYEQYFGPGTRLTVT.

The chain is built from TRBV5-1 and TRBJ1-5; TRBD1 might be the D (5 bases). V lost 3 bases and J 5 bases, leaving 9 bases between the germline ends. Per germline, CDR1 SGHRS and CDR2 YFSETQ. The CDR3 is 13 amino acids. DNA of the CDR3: TGCGCCAGCAGCTCGGGGCCGGATCAGCCCCAGCATTTT. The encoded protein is CASSSGPDQPQHF.

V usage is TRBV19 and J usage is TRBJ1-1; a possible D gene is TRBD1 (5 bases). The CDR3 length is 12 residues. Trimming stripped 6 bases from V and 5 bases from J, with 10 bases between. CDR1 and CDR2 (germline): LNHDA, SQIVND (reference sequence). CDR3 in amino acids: CASSDSGTEAFF. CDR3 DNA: TGTGCCAGTAGCGACAGCGGGACTGAAGCTTTCTTT.

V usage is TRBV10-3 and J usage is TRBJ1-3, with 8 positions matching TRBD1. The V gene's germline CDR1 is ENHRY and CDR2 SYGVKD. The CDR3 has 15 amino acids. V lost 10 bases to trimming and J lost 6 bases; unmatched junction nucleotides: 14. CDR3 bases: TGTGCCACAGAACGACAGGGGCTGGCTGAAAACACCATATATTTT. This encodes CATERQGLAENTIYF.

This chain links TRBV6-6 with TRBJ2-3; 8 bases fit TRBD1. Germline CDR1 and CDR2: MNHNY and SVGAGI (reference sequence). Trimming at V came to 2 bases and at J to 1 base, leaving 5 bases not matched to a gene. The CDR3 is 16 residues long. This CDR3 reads CASSYLRGRGTDTQYF. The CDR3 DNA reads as TGTGCCAGCAGTTACCTCAGGGGGCGGGGCACAGATACGCAGTATTTT.

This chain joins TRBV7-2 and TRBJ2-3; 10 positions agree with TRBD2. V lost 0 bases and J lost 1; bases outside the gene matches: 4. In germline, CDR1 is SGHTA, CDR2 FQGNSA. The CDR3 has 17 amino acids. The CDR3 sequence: CASSLAPSGGGTDTQYF. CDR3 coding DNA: TGTGCCAGCAGCTTAGCGCCGAGCGGGGGGGGCACAGATACGCAGTATTTT.

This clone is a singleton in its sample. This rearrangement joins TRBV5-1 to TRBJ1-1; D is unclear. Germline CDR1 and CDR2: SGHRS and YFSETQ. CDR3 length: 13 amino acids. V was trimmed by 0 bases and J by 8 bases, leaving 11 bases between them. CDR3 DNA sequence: TGCGCCAGCAGCTTGGATGGAAGGAAAGAAGCTTTCTTT. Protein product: CASSLDGRKEAFF.